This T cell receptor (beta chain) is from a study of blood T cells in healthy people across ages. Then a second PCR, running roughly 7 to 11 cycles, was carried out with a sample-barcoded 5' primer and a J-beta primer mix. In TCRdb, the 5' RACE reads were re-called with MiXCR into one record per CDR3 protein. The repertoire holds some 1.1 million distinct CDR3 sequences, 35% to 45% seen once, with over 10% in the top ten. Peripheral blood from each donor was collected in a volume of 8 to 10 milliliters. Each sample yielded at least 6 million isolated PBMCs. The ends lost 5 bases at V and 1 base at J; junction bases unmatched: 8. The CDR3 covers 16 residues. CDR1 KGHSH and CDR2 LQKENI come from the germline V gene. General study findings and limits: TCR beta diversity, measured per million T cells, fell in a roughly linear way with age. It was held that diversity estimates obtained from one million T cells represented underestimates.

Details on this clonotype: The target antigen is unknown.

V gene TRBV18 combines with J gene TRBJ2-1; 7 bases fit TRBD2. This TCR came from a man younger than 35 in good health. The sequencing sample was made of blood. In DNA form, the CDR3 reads TGTGCCAGCTCAACAACTCTGGGGGGGTCCTACAATGAGCAGTTCTTC. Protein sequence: CASSTTLGGSYNEQFF.